A selection of T cell receptor beta chains follows, all from one sample in a study of CD8+ T cells in alopecia areata. Sequenced by immunoSEQ multiplex PCR; TCRdb stores in-frame clones only, minus some. The repertoire holds 170,000 or so clones, with roughly 65% as singletons. This sample comprised CD4+ T cells sorted from blood, obtained at week 4, from a patient treated with tofacitinib. These receptor sequences come from a human donor with alopecia areata. Both conserved end residues are part of each CDR3. A D gene is named only where the DNA matches it firmly. Clone size is given for some rows only: seen once, a few or many times, or a class if the clone is expanded.

size	D	V	J	CDR3	DNA
NA	NA	TRBV9	TRBJ1-3	CASSVVPVENTIYF	TGTGCCAGCAGCGTAGTTCCAGTAGAAAACACCATATATTTT
NA	TRBD1	TRBV19	TRBJ1-5	CGTGVGNQPQHF	TGTGGGACAGGGGTGGGCAATCAGCCCCAGCATTTT
NA	TRBD1	TRBV30	TRBJ1-5	CAWSVGAGGDQPQHF	TGTGCCTGGAGTGTAGGGGCAGGGGGGGATCAGCCCCAGCATTTT
NA	TRBD2	TRBV5-1	TRBJ2-3	CASSLGNRGVFTDTQYF	TGCGCCAGCAGCTTGGGAAATCGGGGGGTCTTCACAGATACGCAGTATTTT
NA	TRBD1	TRBV2	TRBJ1-5	CASSLQGTDQPQHF	TGTGCCAGCAGTCTACAGGGGACAGATCAGCCCCAGCATTTT
once	NA	TRBV6-5	TRBJ2-5	CASSRAGQETQYF	TGTGCCAGTTCACGGGCGGGCCAAGAGACCCAGTACTTC
NA	NA	TRBV29-1	TRBJ2-6	CSVEVPRGSSGANVLTF	TGCAGCGTTGAAGTCCCCAGGGGAAGCTCTGGGGCCAACGTCCTGACTTTC
NA	NA	TRBV30	TRBJ2-4	CAWSVPFDPQGIQYF	TGTGCCTGGAGTGTACCTTTTGACCCGCAAGGTATTCAGTACTTC
NA	NA	TRBV6-5	TRBJ1-6	CASSYSPDSPLHF	TGTGCCAGCAGTTACTCCCCGGATTCACCCCTCCACTTT
NA	NA	TRBV6-5	TRBJ2-3	CASLRGGTQYF	TGTGCCAGCCTCAGGGGCGGGACGCAGTATTTT
NA	NA	TRBV11-1	TRBJ2-5	CASSLGETQYF	TGTGCCAGCAGCTTGGGGGAGACCCAGTACTTC
NA	NA	TRBV5-1	TRBJ2-5	CASSLGDSQETQYF	TGCGCCAGCAGCTTGGGAGACAGCCAAGAGACCCAGTACTTC
few	NA	TRBV2	TRBJ2-2	CASSEAGELFF	TGTGCCAGCAGTGAAGCCGGGGAGCTGTTTTTT
NA	TRBD2	TRBV11-2	TRBJ2-1	CASSPYRRGDEQFF	TGTGCCAGCAGTCCTTACAGGCGGGGGGATGAGCAGTTCTTC
NA	TRBD1	TRBV6-1	TRBJ1-5	CASSVRDSQPQHF	TGTGCCAGCAGTGTCCGGGACAGTCAGCCCCAGCATTTT
NA	NA	TRBV30	TRBJ1-5	CAWSVSQAGGNQPQHF	TGTGCCTGGAGTGTATCGCAAGCTGGCGGCAATCAGCCCCAGCATTTT
NA	NA	TRBV30	TRBJ1-5	CAWSLGWGNQPQHF	TGTGCCTGGAGTCTGGGGTGGGGCAATCAGCCCCAGCATTTT
NA	TRBD1	TRBV27	TRBJ2-3	CAGSPDRGGTTDTQYF	TGTGCCGGCAGTCCCGACAGGGGGGGGACCACAGATACGCAGTATTTT
NA	TRBD2	TRBV30	TRBJ2-1	CAWSPRVASGGASEQFF	TGTGCCTGGAGTCCCAGGGTTGCTAGCGGGGGGGCCAGTGAGCAGTTCTTC
NA	NA	TRBV18	TRBJ1-2	CASSPPYREKGYTF	TGTGCCAGCTCACCACCGTACAGGGAAAAAGGCTACACCTTC
once	NA	TRBV30	TRBJ1-6	CAWSIGGESSPLHF	TGTGCCTGGAGTATAGGGGGGGAGTCTTCACCCCTCCACTTT
NA	TRBD1	TRBV5-6	TRBJ2-7	CASSLTGGSSYEQYF	TGTGCCAGCAGCTTGACAGGGGGCTCATCCTACGAGCAGTACTTC
NA	NA	TRBV29-1	TRBJ1-1	CSILLRGGTEAFF	TGCAGCATCCTCCTCCGGGGAGGAACTGAAGCTTTCTTT
NA	NA	TRBV30	TRBJ1-5	CAWSVPNQPQHF	TGTGCCTGGAGTGTACCCAATCAGCCCCAGCATTTT
few	NA	TRBV4-3	TRBJ1-2	CASSQEKAQYYGYTF	TGCGCCAGCAGCCAAGAGAAGGCACAGTACTATGGCTACACCTTC
NA	TRBD1	TRBV29-1	TRBJ1-5	CSVAGTGIGPQHF	TGCAGCGTTGCAGGGACAGGGATAGGGCCCCAGCATTTT
few	NA	TRBV4-1	TRBJ2-5	CASSRSPQETQYF	TGCGCCAGCAGCCGCTCCCCCCAAGAGACCCAGTACTTC
NA	TRBD2	TRBV29-1	TRBJ2-3	CSVASGGFGDTQYF	TGCAGCGTTGCCTCGGGGGGGTTTGGAGATACGCAGTATTTT
NA	TRBD2	TRBV29-1	TRBJ2-3	CSARAGGRTDTQYF	TGCAGCGCCCGCGCGGGGGGACGCACAGATACGCAGTATTTT
NA	NA	TRBV7-9	TRBJ1-2	CASSLDGKAPNGYTF	TGTGCCAGCAGCTTAGACGGCAAGGCACCCAATGGCTACACCTTC
few	NA	TRBV9	TRBJ2-7	CASSPRIGYEQYF	TGTGCCAGCAGCCCCCGAATTGGCTACGAGCAGTACTTC
few	NA	TRBV4-1	TRBJ2-1	CASSQELSAPPPRFF	TGCGCCAGCAGCCAAGAGCTCTCTGCACCCCCACCTAGGTTCTTC
NA	NA	TRBV2	TRBJ2-7	CASSEARGGLGYEQYF	TGTGCCAGCAGTGAAGCTAGGGGGGGTTTGGGTTACGAGCAGTACTTC
NA	NA	TRBV25-1	TRBJ2-7	CASSEGSPYEQYF	TGTGCCAGCAGTGAAGGGTCTCCCTACGAGCAGTACTTC
NA	NA	TRBV27	TRBJ2-1	CASSGPYNEQFF	TGTGCCAGCAGTGGGCCCTACAATGAGCAGTTCTTC